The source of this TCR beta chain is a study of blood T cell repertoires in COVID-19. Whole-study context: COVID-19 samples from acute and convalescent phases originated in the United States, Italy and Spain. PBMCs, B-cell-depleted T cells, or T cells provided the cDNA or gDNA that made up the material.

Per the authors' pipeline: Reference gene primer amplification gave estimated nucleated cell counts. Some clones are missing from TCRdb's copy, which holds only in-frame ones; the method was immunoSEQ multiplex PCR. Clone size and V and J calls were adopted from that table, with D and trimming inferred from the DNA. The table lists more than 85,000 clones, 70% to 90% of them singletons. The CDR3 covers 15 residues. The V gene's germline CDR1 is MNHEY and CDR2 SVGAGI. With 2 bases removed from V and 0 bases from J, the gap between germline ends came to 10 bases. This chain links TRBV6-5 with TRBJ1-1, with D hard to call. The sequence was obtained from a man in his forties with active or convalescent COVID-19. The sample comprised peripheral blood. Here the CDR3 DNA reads TGTGCCAGCAGTTACGTTGGCCTCATGAACACTGAAGCTTTCTTT. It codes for CASSYVGLMNTEAFF.